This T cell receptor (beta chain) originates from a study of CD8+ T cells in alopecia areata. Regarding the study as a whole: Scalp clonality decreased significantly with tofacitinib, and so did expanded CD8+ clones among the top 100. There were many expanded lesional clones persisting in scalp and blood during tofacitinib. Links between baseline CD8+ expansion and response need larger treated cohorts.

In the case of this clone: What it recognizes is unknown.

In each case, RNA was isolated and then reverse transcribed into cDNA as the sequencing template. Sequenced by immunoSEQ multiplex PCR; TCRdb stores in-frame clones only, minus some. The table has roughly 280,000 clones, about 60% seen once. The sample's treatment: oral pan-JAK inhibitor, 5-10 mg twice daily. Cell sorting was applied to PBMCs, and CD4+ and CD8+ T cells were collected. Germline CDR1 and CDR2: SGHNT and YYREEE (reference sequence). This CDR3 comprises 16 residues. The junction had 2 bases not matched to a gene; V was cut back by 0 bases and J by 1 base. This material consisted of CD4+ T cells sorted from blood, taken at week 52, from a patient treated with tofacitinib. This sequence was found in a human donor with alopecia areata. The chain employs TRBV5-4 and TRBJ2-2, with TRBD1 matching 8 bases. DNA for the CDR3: TGTGCCAGCAGCTTGGCTGGACAGGGGAACACCGGGGAGCTGTTTTTT. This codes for CASSLAGQGNTGELFF.